What follows is one T cell receptor (beta chain) and its context. Its antigen remains unknown. Germline V gives CDR1 SGDLS, CDR2 YYNGEE. The V end lost 2 bases, the J end lost 0 bases, and 5 bases lay between the germline ends. This CDR3 is built from 14 residues. These data originate in a study of cytotoxic CD8 clonotypes in ibrutinib-treated CLL. The wider study: Responses: some 25 partial, 2 complete; after median about 70 months, about 14 stayed remitted, around twelve progressed. Whole-study findings and limits: Ibrutinib response saw clonality rise, and progression saw it return toward baseline. Age-matched healthy donor levels were exceeded by baseline clonality, which tracked circulating CD8+ T-cell counts. Public clonotypes, found uncommonly, either contracted or stayed stable on treatment.

The repertoire was sequenced with immunoSEQ multiplex PCR; TCRdb's copy has only in-frame clones and lacks some. In the table there are 100,000 to 150,000 clones, 70% to 90% of which are singletons. Material: PBMCs, obtained after 24 months of ibrutinib treatment. This receptor was identified in a human donor with chronic lymphocytic leukemia. The chain employs TRBV9 and TRBJ2-2; TRBD1 is a possible D gene (5 bases). The CDR3, as DNA: TGTGCCAGCAGCGTCAGGGCGAACACCGGGGAGCTGTTTTTT. It is translated as CASSVRANTGELFF.